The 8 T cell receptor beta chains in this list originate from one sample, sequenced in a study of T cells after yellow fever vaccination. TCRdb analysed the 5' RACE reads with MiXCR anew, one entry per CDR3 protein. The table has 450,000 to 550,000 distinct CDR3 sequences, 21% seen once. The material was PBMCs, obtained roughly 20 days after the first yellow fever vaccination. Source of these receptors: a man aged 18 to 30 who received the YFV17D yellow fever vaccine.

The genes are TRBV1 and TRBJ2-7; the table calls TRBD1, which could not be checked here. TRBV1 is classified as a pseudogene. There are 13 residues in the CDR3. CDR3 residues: CTSSQERGREQYV. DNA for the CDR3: TGCACCAGCAGCCAAGAAAGGGGTAGAGAGCAGTACGTC.

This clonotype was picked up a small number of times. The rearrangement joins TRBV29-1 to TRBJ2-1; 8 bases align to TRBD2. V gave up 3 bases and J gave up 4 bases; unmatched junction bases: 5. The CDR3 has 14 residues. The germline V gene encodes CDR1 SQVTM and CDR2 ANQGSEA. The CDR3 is CSVDAGGLYNEQFF. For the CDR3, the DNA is TGCAGCGTTGACGCGGGGGGCCTGTACAATGAGCAGTTCTTC.

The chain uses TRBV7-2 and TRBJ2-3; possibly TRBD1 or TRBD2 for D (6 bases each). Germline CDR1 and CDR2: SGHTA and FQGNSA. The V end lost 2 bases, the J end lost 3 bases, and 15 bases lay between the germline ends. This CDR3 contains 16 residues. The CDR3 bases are TGTGCCAGCAGCTTAAGGGGGGTCGTCCCTACAGATACGCAGTATTTT. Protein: CASSLRGVVPTDTQYF.

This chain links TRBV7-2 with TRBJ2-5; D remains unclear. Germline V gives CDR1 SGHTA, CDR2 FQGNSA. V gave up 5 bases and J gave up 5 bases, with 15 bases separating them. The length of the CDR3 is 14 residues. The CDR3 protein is CASSDETLSETQYF. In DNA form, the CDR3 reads TGTGCCAGCAGCGACGAGACATTAAGCGAGACCCAGTACTTC. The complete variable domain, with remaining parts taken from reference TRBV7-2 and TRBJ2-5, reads GAGVSQSPSNKVTEKGKDVELRCDPISGHTALYWYRQSLGQGLEFLIYFQGNSAPDKSGLPSDRFSAERTGGSVSTLTIQRTQQEDSAVYLCASSDETLSETQYFGPGTRLLVL.

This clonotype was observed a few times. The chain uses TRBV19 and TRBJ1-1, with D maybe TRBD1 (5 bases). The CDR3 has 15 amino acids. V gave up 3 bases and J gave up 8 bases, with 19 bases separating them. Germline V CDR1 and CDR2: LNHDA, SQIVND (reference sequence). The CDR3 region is CASSMITGPKLEAFF. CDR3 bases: TGTGCCAGTAGTATGATTACAGGCCCGAAGTTAGAAGCTTTCTTT.

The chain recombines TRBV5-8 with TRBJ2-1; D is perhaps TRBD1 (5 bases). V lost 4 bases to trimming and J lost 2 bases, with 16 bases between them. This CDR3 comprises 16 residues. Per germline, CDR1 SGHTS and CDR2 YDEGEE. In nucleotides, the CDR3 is TGTGCCAGCAGCGGGGCCCCAGGGATGACCTACAATGAGCAGTTCTTC. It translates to CASSGAPGMTYNEQFF.

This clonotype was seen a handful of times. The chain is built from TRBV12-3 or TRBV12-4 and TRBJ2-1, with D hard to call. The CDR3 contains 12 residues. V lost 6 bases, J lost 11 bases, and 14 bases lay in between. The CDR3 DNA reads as TGTGCCAGCAGCATGGGCAGAACTAAGCAGTTCTTC. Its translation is CASSMGRTKQFF.

The CDR3 region is CATSRDTESFYGYTF. DNA of the CDR3: TGTGCCACCAGCAGAGATACAGAGTCTTTCTATGGCTACACCTTC. This chain links TRBV15 with TRBJ1-2, with D hard to call. CDR3 length: 15 amino acids. The V end lost 0 bases, the J end lost 4 bases, and 12 bases lay between the germline ends. Germline values: CDR1 LNHNV, CDR2 YYDKDF (reference sequence).